Each of the 28 T cell receptor beta chains below was sequenced from the same sample in a study of blood T cells in healthy people across ages. Sample-barcoded 5' priming and a J-beta primer mix drove a second PCR of about 7 to 12 cycles. MiXCR, applied by TCRdb to the 5' RACE reads, yields one record per CDR3 protein. The sample consists of hundreds of thousands of distinct CDR3 sequences, more than 40% of them appearing once. Sequencing was carried out using blood. All receptors come from a woman in her sixties or seventies in good health.

This clonotype was picked up a small number of times. This chain connects TRBV29-1 to TRBJ2-1; D call uncertain. The CDR3 covers 13 residues. V lost 4 bases to trimming and J lost 1 base, with 8 bases between them. In germline, CDR1 is SQVTM, CDR2 ANQGSEA. In DNA form, the CDR3 reads TGCAGCGTTGTGGGGAAGTCCTACAATGAGCAGTTCTTC. This translates into CSVVGKSYNEQFF.

This clonotype has only a few counts. This rearrangement joins TRBV18 to TRBJ1-2; a possible D gene is TRBD1 (6 bases). V was cut by 0 bases and J by 7 bases, with 12 bases left in between. There are 14 residues in the CDR3. Germline V CDR1 and CDR2: KGHSH, LQKENI. The CDR3 spells CASSPPAGEGGYTF. CDR3 sequence (DNA): TGTGCCAGCTCACCACCAGCAGGGGAAGGTGGCTACACCTTC.

CDR3 nucleotides: TGTGCCAGCAGAGGTAGCGCGGGAGGTGACTATGAGCAGTTCTTC. Its translation: CASRGSAGGDYEQFF. This chain joins TRBV28 and TRBJ2-1, with 8 bases aligning to TRBD2. V shed 6 bases, J shed 8 bases, and the junction held 12 bases outside the gene matches. Germline assignment: CDR1 MDHEN and CDR2 SYDVKM. This CDR3 region has 15 residues.

This clonotype showed up just a few times. This chain links TRBV7-9 with TRBJ2-7; unclear D gene. The germline gives CDR1 SEHNR, CDR2 FQNEAQ (reference sequence). V was clipped by 6 bases and J by 0 bases, with 9 bases between them. This CDR3 region has 13 residues. For the CDR3, the DNA is TGTGCCAGCAGGGGCTCTAGCTCCTACGAGCAGTACTTC. Protein: CASRGSSSYEQYF.

The chain carries TRBV28 and TRBJ2-7; D unclear. Judging by the DNA end, TRBJ2-5 fits better; the J call may be wrong. This CDR3 region has 14 residues. CDR1 and CDR2 (germline): MDHEN, SYDVKM. The CDR3 here is CASSLSGLRETQYF. For the CDR3, the DNA is TGTGCCAGCAGTTTATCCGGGCTTCGGGAGACCCAGTACTTC.

This chain links TRBV20-1 with TRBJ2-5; weak D call: TRBD1 (6 bases). The J call may be in error: the DNA end matches TRBJ2-7 better. CDR1 and CDR2 (germline): DFQATT, SNEGSKA (reference sequence). The CDR3 sequence is 11 residues long. In DNA form, the CDR3 reads TGCAGTGTAGTGGACAGCTACGAGCAGTACTTC. As protein: CSVVDSYEQYF.

DNA of the CDR3: TGTGCCAGCAGCTCCCCTTTGACTAGCGGATACCTTTACGAGCAGTACTTC. It is translated as CASSSPLTSGYLYEQYF. The chain has TRBV21-1 and TRBJ2-7; no check of the table's D call, TRBD2, against the DNA was made. TRBV21-1 is reported as a pseudogene. The CDR3 consists of 17 residues.

The V and J genes are TRBV5-1 and TRBJ2-3; 8 bases fit TRBD2. CDR1 is SGHRS, CDR2 YFSETQ, per germline. V was clipped by 0 bases and J by 6 bases; unmatched bases: 9. This CDR3 is built from 16 residues. The CDR3 nucleotides read TGCGCCAGCAGCTTGGCAGCGGGAGACTCTGGGGATACGCAGTATTTT. Protein sequence: CASSLAAGDSGDTQYF.

The chain carries TRBV18 and TRBJ2-5; 10 bases are shared with TRBD1. CDR3 length equals 15 residues. Unmatched junction bases numbered 4, after V lost 2 bases and J lost 4 bases. CDR1 is KGHSH, CDR2 LQKENI, per germline. In DNA form, the CDR3 reads TGTGCCAGCTCACCAGGGACAGGGGCTGGAGAGACCCAGTACTTC. This gives the protein CASSPGTGAGETQYF.

The chain combines TRBV7-2 with TRBJ2-5; D is uncertain. The better agreement between TRBJ2-7 and the DNA end casts doubt on the J call. There are 13 residues in the CDR3. Germline V gene sequence: CDR1 SGHTA, CDR2 FQGNSA. The CDR3 DNA reads TGTGCCAGCAGCCCAAGGATTACTTACGAGCAGTACTTC. Translation gives CASSPRITYEQYF.

The rearrangement joins TRBV5-1 to TRBJ2-2; 7 nucleotides match TRBD2. Germline V gives CDR1 SGHRS, CDR2 YFSETQ. The CDR3 extends over 14 amino acids. V trimming: 5 bases; J trimming: 4 bases; junction bases outside the gene matches: 5. CDR3 residues: CASRTGTTTGELFF. As DNA, the CDR3 is TGCGCCAGCAGAACCGGGACTACCACCGGGGAGCTGTTTTTT.

The chain recombines TRBV3-1 with TRBJ2-5; possible D gene TRBD1, 6 bases. CDR1 and CDR2 (germline): LGHDT, YNNKEL (reference sequence). This CDR3 contains 14 residues. V was trimmed by 1 base and J by 9 bases, leaving 15 bases between them. The CDR3: CASSQAGHGTAQYF. In DNA form, the CDR3 reads TGTGCCAGCAGCCAAGCGGGACACGGTACTGCCCAGTACTTC.

This clonotype was observed a handful of times. The V call is TRBV2, the J call TRBJ2-7; 8 bases agree with TRBD1. V shed 5 bases and J 6 bases; nucleotides not matched to a gene: 3. The CDR3 is 12 amino acids. Germline CDR1 is SNHLY and CDR2 is FYNNEI. CDR3 residues: CASSITGGEQYF. The CDR3 DNA is TGTGCCAGCAGTATTACAGGGGGCGAGCAGTACTTC.

Remarks on this clonotype: Sequence at one end of the junction differs from germline and may be a read error. V is TRBV11-2 and J is TRBJ2-1; the D is unclear. The germline V gene encodes CDR1 SGHAT and CDR2 FQNNGV. CDR3 length: 12 residues. The CDR3: CASSFSGDEQFF. The CDR3, as DNA: TGTGCCAGTAGCTTCTCGGGTGATGAGCAGTTCTTC.

Only one count was recorded for this clonotype. This sequence joins TRBV7-2 and TRBJ2-7; TRBD2 matches 7 bases. CDR3 size: 13 residues. Germline CDR1 reads SGHTA; CDR2 reads FQGNSA. With 1 base clipped from V and 6 bases from J, the junction kept 3 bases outside the gene matches. The CDR3 here is CASSLVRETEQYF. Written as DNA, the CDR3 is TGTGCCAGCAGCTTAGTGCGGGAGACCGAGCAGTACTTC. Supplemented by reference TRBV7-2 and TRBJ2-7, the full variable domain reads GAGVSQSPSNKVTEKGKDVELRCDPISGHTALYWYRQSLGQGLEFLIYFQGNSAPDKSGLPSDRFSAERTGGSVSTLTIQRTQQEDSAVYLCASSLVRETEQYFGPGTRLTVT.

The rearrangement joins TRBV20-1 to TRBJ2-7, with TRBD1 identical over 9 bases. V shed 7 bases and J 3 bases; nucleotides not matched to a gene: 7. Germline V gene data show CDR1 as DFQATT and CDR2 as SNEGSKA (reference sequence). CDR3 size: 13 residues. The CDR3 sequence is CSGDSGQGYEQYF. For the CDR3, the DNA is TGCAGTGGGGATTCGGGACAGGGCTACGAGCAGTACTTC.

The gene calls are TRBV5-1 and TRBJ2-3, with 14 bases lining up with TRBD2. The CDR3 is 16 amino acids. The germline CDR1 and CDR2 sequences are SGHRS and YFSETQ. V was clipped by 4 bases and J by 6 bases; unmatched bases: 7. The DNA for the CDR3 is TGCGCCAGCAGCCTCGGACTAGCGGGAGGTTACGATACGCAGTATTTT. It translates to CASSLGLAGGYDTQYF.

The rearrangement uses TRBV6-2 or TRBV6-3 and TRBJ2-1; D is possibly TRBD2 (8 bases). The V gene's germline CDR1 is MNHEY and CDR2 SVGEGT. The germline V and J ends were trimmed by 10 bases and 8 bases, with 18 bases remaining between them. The CDR3 sequence is 13 residues long. CDR3 residues: CAIAGQYIDEQFF. For the CDR3, the DNA is TGTGCCATAGCGGGACAGTACATCGATGAGCAGTTCTTC.

The V gene is TRBV15, the J gene TRBJ2-1; possible D gene TRBD2, 6 bases. V was trimmed by 0 bases and J by 0 bases, leaving 12 bases between them. CDR3 length equals 17 residues. CDR1 LNHNV and CDR2 YYDKDF come from the germline V gene (reference sequence). The chain's CDR3 is CATSREGAGSSYNEQFF. DNA for the CDR3: TGTGCCACCAGCAGAGAGGGCGCGGGAAGCTCCTACAATGAGCAGTTCTTC.

The chain links TRBV28 to TRBJ1-4; the D is unclear. The CDR3 is 13 amino acids. Trimming stripped 5 bases from V and 5 bases from J, with 9 bases between. The V gene's germline CDR1 is MDHEN and CDR2 SYDVKM. For the CDR3, the DNA is TGTGCCAGCAGTCGACGGGAGAATGAAAAACTGTTTTTT. It yields the protein CASSRRENEKLFF.

On this clonotype: A read error may explain this, as a much larger clone is one base away. V and J are TRBV12-3 or TRBV12-4 and TRBJ1-4; the D is unclear. The CDR3 runs to 11 residues. With 6 bases removed from V and 6 bases from J, the gap between germline ends came to 5 bases. CDR3 loop: CASSLYEKLFF. CDR3 nucleotides: TGTGCCAGCAGCTTGTATGAAAAACTGTTTTTT.

The CDR3 region has the DNA TGTGCCAGCAGCTGGGGGGCAGGGGCCTACAATGAGCAGTTCTTC. As protein: CASSWGAGAYNEQFF. The chain employs TRBV7-6 and TRBJ2-1; D tentatively fits TRBD1 or TRBD2 (6 bases each). Trimming cost V 4 bases and J 2 bases, with 12 bases left between them. CDR1 is SGHVS and CDR2 is FNYEAQ in the germline V gene. CDR3 size: 15 residues. The full variable domain, completed using reference TRBV7-6 and TRBJ2-1, is GAGVSQSPRYKVTKRGQDVALRCDPISGHVSLYWYRQALGQGPEFLTYFNYEAQQDKSGLPNDRFSAERPEGSISTLTIQRTEQRDSAMYRCASSWGAGAYNEQFFGPGTRLTVL.

This clonotype was counted only a few times. The chain is built from TRBV14 and TRBJ2-1; 7 bases are shared with TRBD1. V gave up 5 bases and J gave up 10 bases; unmatched junction bases: 8. Germline assignment: CDR1 SGHDN and CDR2 FVKESK. This CDR3 spans 13 amino acids. CDR3 nucleotides: TGTGCCAGCAGCAGGGACAGTTTCAAAGAGCAGTTCTTC. This sequence encodes CASSRDSFKEQFF.

The V and J genes are TRBV5-5 and TRBJ2-5; no reliable D call. The V gene lost 0 bases and the J gene lost 0 bases, with 9 bases spanning the gap. Germline-derived CDR1 and CDR2 are SGHKS and YYEKEE (reference sequence). The CDR3 consists of 15 residues. The CDR3 reads CASSLGEAYQETQYF. CDR3 bases: TGTGCCAGCAGCTTGGGTGAAGCCTACCAAGAGACCCAGTACTTC.

The V and J genes are TRBV7-9 and TRBJ1-6, with D unresolved. Trimming shortened V by 1 base and J by 7 bases, and 11 bases separated the two germline ends. Germline CDR1 is SEHNR and CDR2 is FQNEAQ (reference sequence). This CDR3 spans 15 amino acids. The CDR3 DNA is TGTGCCAGCAGCTTAGTTGGGTCAGCCAATTCACCCCTCCACTTT. Translated: CASSLVGSANSPLHF.

The chain has TRBV7-3 and TRBJ2-2, with D unclear. V was cut by 5 bases and J by 6 bases, with 19 bases left in between. Germline CDR1 reads SGHTA; CDR2 reads FQGTGA. The CDR3 totals 16 residues. DNA of the CDR3: TGTGCCAGCAGCCCTAAAAATTTGGTTGTTTCCGGGGAGCTGTTTTTT. It codes for CASSPKNLVVSGELFF.

The V call is TRBV20-1, the J call TRBJ2-5; TRBD2 aligns across 8 bases. V gave up 0 bases and J gave up 5 bases; unmatched junction bases: 5. This CDR3 comprises 14 residues. The V gene's germline CDR1 is DFQATT and CDR2 SNEGSKA (reference sequence). CDR3: CSAREGLALETQYF. The CDR3, as DNA: TGCAGTGCTAGAGAAGGACTAGCCTTGGAGACCCAGTACTTC.

The V and J genes are TRBV11-3 and TRBJ2-4, with no clear D. Trimming stripped 5 bases from V and 2 bases from J, with 10 bases between. The CDR3 has 14 residues. The germline CDR1 and CDR2 sequences are SGHNT and YENEEA. The CDR3 loop is CASSLGHPKNIQYF. CDR3 in DNA: TGTGCCAGCAGCCTTGGGCACCCCAAAAACATTCAGTACTTC.